These T cell receptor beta chains were read from a single sample in a study of blood T cell repertoires in COVID-19. This table comes from immunoSEQ multiplex PCR, and its TCRdb copy is limited to in-frame clones, with some not included. The table records around 52,000 clones, 82% of them present only once. The sequenced material came from peripheral blood. The receptor source for this set is a woman aged 55 to 70 with acute or convalescent COVID-19. The CDR3 runs from the conserved cysteine through the conserved F or W. The D gene is left open where the match is weak. Clone size, where shown, is once, few, many, or a class for clones that have expanded.

CATSPGQGVGGELFF TGTGCCACCAGTCCGGGACAGGGGGTAGGCGGGGAGCTGTTTTTT TRBD1 TRBJ2-2 . 15 TRBV24-1
CASAPGQFYEQYF TGTGCCAGCGCCCCGGGACAGTTCTACGAGCAGTACTTC TRBD1 TRBJ2-7 once 13 TRBV27
CASDLTGGYTEAFF TGTGCTAGTGACCTCACAGGGGGTTACACTGAAGCTTTCTTT TRBD1 TRBJ1-1 . 14 TRBV12-5
CASSPRLAGGTDTQYF TGTGCCAGCAGCCCCAGACTAGCGGGCGGCACAGATACGCAGTATTTT TRBD2 TRBJ2-3 . 16 TRBV13
CASSSRTGAEKLFF TGTGCCAGTAGTTCCCGGACAGGGGCTGAAAAACTGTTTTTT TRBD1 TRBJ1-4 . 14 TRBV19
CASSPRGSASNQPQHF TGTGCCAGCAGCCCCCGGGGTAGTGCAAGCAATCAGCCCCAGCATTTT . TRBJ1-5 few 16 TRBV27
CASSEEGESYGYTF TGTGCCAGCAGTGAAGAGGGGGAGAGCTATGGCTACACCTTC . TRBJ1-2 . 14 TRBV2
CSVDSVENYGYTF TGCAGCGTTGATAGTGTAGAGAACTATGGCTACACCTTC . TRBJ1-2 . 13 TRBV29-1
CASSNLDSTSTDTQYF TGTGCCAGCAGCAACCTCGACAGCACTAGCACAGATACGCAGTATTTT . TRBJ2-3 . 16 TRBV7-3
CASSQVAAYEQYF TGCGCCAGCAGCCAAGTGGCTGCCTACGAGCAGTACTTC . TRBJ2-7 . 13 TRBV4-1
CASSPGPRVYGYTF TGTGCCAGTAGTCCCGGCCCCAGGGTCTATGGCTACACCTTC . TRBJ1-2 . 14 TRBV19
CASSLVLGVDTEAFF TGCGCCAGCAGCTTGGTGTTAGGGGTGGACACTGAAGCTTTCTTT . TRBJ1-1 . 15 TRBV5-1
CATGSAYEQYF TGTGCCACCGGTTCCGCCTACGAGCAGTACTTC . TRBJ2-7 . 11 TRBV6-6
CAISELAGGFDTQYF TGTGCCATCAGTGAACTGGCAGGAGGGTTTGATACGCAGTATTTT . TRBJ2-3 . 15 TRBV10-3
CASSLGLAGGVMDTGELFF TGCGCCAGCAGCTTGGGGCTAGCGGGGGGAGTTATGGACACCGGGGAGCTGTTTTTT TRBD2 TRBJ2-2 . 19 TRBV5-1
CASSWGGPYEQYF TGTGCCAGCAGTTGGGGGGGCCCCTACGAGCAGTACTTC . TRBJ2-7 . 13 TRBV27
CASSRLGQNSGNTIYF TGTGCCAGCAGCCGGTTGGGACAGAACTCTGGAAACACCATATATTTT TRBD1 TRBJ1-3 . 16 TRBV3-1/TRBV3-2